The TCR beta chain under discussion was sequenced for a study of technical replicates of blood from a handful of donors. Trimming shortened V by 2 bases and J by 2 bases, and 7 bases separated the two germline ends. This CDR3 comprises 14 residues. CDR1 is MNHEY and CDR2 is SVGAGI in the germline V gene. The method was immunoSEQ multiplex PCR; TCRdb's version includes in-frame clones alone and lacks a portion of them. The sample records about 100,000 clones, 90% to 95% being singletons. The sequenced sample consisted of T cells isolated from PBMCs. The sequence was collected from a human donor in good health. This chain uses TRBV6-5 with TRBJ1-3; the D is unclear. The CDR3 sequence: CASSYRGPGNTIYF. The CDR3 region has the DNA TGTGCCAGCAGTTACCGAGGTCCTGGAAACACCATATATTTT.